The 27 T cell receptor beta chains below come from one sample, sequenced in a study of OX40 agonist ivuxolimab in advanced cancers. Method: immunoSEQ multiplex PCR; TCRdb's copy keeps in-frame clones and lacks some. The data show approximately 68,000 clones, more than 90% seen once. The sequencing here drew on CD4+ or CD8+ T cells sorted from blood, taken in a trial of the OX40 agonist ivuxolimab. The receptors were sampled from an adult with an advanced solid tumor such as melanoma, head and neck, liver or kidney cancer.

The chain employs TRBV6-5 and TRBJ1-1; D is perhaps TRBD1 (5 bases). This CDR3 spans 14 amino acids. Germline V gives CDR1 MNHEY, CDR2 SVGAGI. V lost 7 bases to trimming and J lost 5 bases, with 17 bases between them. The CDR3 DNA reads TGTGCCAGCACCGGCTATTGGGGGGAAACTGAAGCTTTCTTT. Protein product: CASTGYWGETEAFF.

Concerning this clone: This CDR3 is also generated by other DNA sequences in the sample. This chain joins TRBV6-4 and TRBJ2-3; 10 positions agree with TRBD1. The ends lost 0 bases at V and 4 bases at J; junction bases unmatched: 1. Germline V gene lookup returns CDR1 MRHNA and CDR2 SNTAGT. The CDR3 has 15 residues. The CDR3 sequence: CASSDSGQGADTQYF. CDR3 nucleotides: TGTGCCAGCAGTGACTCCGGACAGGGGGCAGATACGCAGTATTTT.

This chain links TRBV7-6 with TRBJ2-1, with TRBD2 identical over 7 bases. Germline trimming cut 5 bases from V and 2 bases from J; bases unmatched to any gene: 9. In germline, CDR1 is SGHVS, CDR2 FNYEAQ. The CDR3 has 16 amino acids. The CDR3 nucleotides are TGTGCCAGCAGCCGGAGCGGGGCTGGGACCTACAATGAGCAGTTCTTC. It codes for CASSRSGAGTYNEQFF.

For the CDR3, the DNA is TGCGCCAGCAGCACGGGGATTGAAGCTTTCTTT. Its protein is CASSTGIEAFF. The V call is TRBV5-1, the J call TRBJ1-1; no definite D call. The germline V gene encodes CDR1 SGHRS and CDR2 YFSETQ. This CDR3 spans 11 amino acids. The V end was cut by 4 bases, the J end by 7 bases, with 8 bases between.

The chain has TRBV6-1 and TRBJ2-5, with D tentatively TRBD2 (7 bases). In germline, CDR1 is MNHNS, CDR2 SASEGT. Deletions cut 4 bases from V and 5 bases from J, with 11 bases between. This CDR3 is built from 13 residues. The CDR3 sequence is CASSGAGAETQYF. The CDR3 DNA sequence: TGTGCCAGCAGTGGGGCGGGGGCGGAGACCCAGTACTTC.

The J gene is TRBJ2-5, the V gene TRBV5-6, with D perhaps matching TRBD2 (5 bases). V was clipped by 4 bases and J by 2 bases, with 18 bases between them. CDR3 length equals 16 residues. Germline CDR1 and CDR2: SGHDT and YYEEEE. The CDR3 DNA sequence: TGTGCCAGCAGCCTGGGCGTTACGACTAAACAAGAGACCCAGTACTTC. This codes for CASSLGVTTKQETQYF.

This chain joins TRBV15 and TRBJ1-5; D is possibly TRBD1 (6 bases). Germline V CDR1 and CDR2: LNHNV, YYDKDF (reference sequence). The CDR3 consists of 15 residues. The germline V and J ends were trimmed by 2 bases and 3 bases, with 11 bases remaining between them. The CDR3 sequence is CATSRPNRVNQPQHF. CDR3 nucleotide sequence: TGTGCCACCAGCAGACCTAACAGGGTCAATCAGCCCCAGCATTTT.

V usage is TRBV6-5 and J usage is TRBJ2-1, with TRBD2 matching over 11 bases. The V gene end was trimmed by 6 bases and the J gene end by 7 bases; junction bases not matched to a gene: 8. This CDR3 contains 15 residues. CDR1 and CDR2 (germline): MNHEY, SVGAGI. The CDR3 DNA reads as TGTGCCAGCAGAGCCCGCGGGACTAGCGGTAATGAGCAGTTCTTC. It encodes CASRARGTSGNEQFF.

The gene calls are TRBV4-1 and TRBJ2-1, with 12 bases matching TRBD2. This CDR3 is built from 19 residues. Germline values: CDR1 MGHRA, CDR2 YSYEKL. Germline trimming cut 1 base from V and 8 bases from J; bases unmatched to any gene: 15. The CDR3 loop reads CASSQVFGLAGGGFDEQFF. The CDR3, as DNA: TGCGCCAGCAGCCAAGTCTTCGGCCTAGCGGGGGGGGGATTTGATGAGCAGTTCTTC.

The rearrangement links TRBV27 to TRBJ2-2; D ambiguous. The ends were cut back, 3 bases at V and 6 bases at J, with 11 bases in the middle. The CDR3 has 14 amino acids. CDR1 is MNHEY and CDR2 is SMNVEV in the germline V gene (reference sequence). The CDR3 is CASSFVLTAGELFF. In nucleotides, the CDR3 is TGTGCCAGCAGTTTTGTCCTTACTGCCGGGGAGCTGTTTTTT.

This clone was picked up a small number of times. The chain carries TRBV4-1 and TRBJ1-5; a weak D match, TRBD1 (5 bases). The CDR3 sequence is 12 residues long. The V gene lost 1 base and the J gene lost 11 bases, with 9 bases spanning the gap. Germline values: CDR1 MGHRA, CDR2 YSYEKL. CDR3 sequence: CASSQVGDSQHF. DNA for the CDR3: TGCGCCAGCAGCCAAGTAGGGGACTCCCAGCATTTT.

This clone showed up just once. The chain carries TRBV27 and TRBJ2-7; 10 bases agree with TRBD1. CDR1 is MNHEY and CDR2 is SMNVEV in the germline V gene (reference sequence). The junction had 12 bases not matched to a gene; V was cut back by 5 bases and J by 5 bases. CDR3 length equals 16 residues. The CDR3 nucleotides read TGTGCCAGCAGTCCCACAGTGGGACAGGGGTTCCACGAGCAGTACTTC. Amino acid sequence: CASSPTVGQGFHEQYF.

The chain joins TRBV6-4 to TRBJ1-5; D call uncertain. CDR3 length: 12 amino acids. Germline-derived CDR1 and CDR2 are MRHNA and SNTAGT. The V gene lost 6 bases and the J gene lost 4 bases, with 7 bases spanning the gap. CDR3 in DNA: TGTGCCAGCAGGGGGTGGAATCAGCCCCAGCATTTT. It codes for CASRGWNQPQHF.

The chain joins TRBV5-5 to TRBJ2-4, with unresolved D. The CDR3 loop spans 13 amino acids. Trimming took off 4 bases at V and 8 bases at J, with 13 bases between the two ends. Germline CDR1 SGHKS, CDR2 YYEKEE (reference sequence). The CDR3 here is CASSLEAAYIQYF. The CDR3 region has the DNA TGTGCCAGCAGCCTCGAGGCCGCTTACATTCAGTACTTC.

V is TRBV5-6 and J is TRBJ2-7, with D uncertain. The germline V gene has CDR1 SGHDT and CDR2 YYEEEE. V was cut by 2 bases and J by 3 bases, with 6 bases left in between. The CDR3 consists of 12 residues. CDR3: CASSLGNYEQYF. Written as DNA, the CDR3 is TGTGCCAGCAGCTTAGGGAACTACGAGCAGTACTTC.

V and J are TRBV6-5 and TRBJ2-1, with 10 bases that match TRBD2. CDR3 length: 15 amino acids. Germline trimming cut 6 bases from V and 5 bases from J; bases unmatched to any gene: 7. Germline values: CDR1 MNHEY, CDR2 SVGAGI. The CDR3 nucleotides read TGTGCCAGCAGCCCCGGGACTAGCGTTAACAATGAGCAGTTCTTC. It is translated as CASSPGTSVNNEQFF.

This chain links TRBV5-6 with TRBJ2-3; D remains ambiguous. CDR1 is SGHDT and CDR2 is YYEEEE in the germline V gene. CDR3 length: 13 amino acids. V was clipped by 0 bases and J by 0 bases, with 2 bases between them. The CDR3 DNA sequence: TGTGCCAGCAGCTTGGGGAGCACAGATACGCAGTATTTT. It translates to CASSLGSTDTQYF.

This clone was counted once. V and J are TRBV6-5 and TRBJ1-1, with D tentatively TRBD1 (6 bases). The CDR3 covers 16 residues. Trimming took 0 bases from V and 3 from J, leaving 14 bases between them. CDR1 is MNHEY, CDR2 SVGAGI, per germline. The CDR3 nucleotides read TGTGCCAGCAGTTACTCGATAGGGGGAAGGGACACTGAAGCTTTCTTT. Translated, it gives CASSYSIGGRDTEAFF.

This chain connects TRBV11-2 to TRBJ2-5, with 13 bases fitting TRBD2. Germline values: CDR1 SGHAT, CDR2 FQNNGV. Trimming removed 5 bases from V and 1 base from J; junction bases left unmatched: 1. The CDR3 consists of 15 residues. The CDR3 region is CASSRLAGGQETQYF. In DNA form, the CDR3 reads TGTGCCAGCAGCCGACTAGCGGGGGGCCAAGAGACCCAGTACTTC. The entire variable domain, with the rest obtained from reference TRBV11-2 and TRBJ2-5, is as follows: EAGVAQSPRYKIIEKRQSVAFWCNPISGHATLYWYQQILGQGPKLLIQFQNNGVVDDSQLPKDRFSAERLKGVDSTLKIQPAKLEDSAVYLCASSRLAGGQETQYFGPGTRLLVL.

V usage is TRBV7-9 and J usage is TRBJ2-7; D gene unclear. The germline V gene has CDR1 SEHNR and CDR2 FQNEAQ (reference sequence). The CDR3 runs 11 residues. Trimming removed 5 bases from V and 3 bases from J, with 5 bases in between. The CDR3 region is CASSVDYEQYF. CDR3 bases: TGTGCCAGCAGCGTAGACTACGAGCAGTACTTC.

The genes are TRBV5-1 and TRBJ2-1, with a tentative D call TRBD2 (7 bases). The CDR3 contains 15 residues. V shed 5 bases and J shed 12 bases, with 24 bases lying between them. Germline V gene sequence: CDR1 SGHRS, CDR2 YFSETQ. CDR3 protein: CASSSPRRGGVGQFF. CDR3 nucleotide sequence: TGCGCCAGCAGTTCCCCCCGACGAGGGGGGGTCGGGCAGTTCTTC. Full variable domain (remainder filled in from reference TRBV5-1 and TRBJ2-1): KAGVTQTPRYLIKTRGQQVTLSCSPISGHRSVSWYQQTPGQGLQFLFEYFSETQRNKGNFPGRFSGRQFSNSRSEMNVSTLELGDSALYLCASSSPRRGGVGQFFGPGTRLTVL.

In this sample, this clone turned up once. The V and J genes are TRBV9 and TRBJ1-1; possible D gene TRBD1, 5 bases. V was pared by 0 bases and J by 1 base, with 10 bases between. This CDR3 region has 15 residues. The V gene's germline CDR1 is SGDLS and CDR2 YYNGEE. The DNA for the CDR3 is TGTGCCAGCAGCGTAGCTAGGGGCGGGAACACTGAAGCTTTCTTT. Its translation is CASSVARGGNTEAFF.

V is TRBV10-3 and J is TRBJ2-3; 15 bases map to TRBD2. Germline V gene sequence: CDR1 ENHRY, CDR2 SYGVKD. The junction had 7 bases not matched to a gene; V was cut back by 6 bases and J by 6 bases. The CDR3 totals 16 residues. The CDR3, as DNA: TGTGCCATCAGGGGACTAGCGGGGGGAGGTATCGATACGCAGTATTTT. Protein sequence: CAIRGLAGGGIDTQYF.

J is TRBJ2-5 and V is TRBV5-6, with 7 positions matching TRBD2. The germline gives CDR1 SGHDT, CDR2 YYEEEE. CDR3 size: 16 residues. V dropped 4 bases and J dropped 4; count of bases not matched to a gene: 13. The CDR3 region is CASSPVPGGPSETQYF. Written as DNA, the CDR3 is TGTGCCAGCAGCCCGGTACCGGGGGGACCCTCAGAGACCCAGTACTTC.

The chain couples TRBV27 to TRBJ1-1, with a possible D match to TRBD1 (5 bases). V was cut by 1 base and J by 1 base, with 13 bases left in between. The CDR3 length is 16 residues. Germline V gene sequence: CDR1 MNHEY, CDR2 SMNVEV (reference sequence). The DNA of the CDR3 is TGTGCCAGCAGTTTATTGGTGGGGCGGGGGAACACTGAAGCTTTCTTT. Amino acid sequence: CASSLLVGRGNTEAFF.

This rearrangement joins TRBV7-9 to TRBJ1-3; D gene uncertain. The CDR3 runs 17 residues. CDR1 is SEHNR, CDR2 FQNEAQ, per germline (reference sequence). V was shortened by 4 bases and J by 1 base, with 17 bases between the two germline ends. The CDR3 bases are TGTGCCAGCAGCTACCTTAGAGACACCAAATCTGGAAACACCATATATTTT. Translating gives CASSYLRDTKSGNTIYF.

CDR3 DNA sequence: TGTGCCAGCAGCTTGAGGTTTAGAAAACAGCTCCACTTT. This encodes CASSLRFRKQLHF. The V gene is TRBV5-8, the J gene TRBJ1-6; D is ambiguous. CDR3 length equals 13 residues. The V and J ends lost 1 base and 16 bases respectively, with 15 bases between them. Germline V gene sequence: CDR1 SGHTS, CDR2 YDEGEE.